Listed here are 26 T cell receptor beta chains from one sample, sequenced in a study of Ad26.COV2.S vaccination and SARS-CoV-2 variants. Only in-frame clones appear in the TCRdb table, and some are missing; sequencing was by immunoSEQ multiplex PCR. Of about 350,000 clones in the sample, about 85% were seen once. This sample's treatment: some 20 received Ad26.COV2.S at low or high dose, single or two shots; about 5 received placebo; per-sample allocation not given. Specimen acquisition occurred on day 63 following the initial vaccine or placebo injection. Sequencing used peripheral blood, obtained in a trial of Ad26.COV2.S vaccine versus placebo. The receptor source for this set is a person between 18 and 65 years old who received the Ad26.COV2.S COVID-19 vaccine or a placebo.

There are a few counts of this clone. The CDR3 sequence: CASSLGVGLETQYF. The CDR3 DNA reads TGTGCCAGCAGCTTAGGCGTGGGGCTAGAGACCCAGTACTTC. This chain connects TRBV7-7 to TRBJ2-5; maybe TRBD1 (5 bases). Trimming removed 1 base from V and 4 bases from J, with 10 bases in between. The CDR3 sequence is 14 residues long. Germline V gene lookup returns CDR1 SSHAT and CDR2 FNYEAQ (reference sequence).

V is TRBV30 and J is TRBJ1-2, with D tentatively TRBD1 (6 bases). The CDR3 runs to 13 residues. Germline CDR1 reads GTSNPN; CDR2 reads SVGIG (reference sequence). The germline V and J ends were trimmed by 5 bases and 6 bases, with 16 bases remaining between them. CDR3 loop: CAWSTGTGDGYTF. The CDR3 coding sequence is TGTGCCTGGTCTACAGGGACGGGGGATGGCTACACCTTC.

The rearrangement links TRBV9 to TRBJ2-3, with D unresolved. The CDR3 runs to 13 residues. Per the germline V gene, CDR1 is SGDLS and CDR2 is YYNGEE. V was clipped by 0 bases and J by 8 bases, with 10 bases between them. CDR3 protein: CASSVDQPGTQYF. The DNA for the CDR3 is TGTGCCAGCAGCGTAGATCAGCCGGGTACGCAGTATTTT.

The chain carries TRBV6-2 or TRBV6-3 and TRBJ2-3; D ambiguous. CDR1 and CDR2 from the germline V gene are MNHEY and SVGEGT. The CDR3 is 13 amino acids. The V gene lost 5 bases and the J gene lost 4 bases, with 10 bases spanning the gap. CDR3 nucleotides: TGTGCCAGCAGTAACCCGTCACCAGATACGCAGTATTTT. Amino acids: CASSNPSPDTQYF.

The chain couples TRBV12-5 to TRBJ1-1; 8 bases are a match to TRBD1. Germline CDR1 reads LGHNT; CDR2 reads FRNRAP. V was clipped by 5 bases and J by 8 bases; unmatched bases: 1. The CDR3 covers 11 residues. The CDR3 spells CASGDRGEAFF. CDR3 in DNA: TGTGCTAGTGGTGACAGGGGAGAAGCTTTCTTT.

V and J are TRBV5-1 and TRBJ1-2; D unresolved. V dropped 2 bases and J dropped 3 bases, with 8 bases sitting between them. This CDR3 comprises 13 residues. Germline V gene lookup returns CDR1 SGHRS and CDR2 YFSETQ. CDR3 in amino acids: CASSFDVDYGYTF. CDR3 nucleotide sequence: TGCGCCAGCAGCTTTGACGTAGACTATGGCTACACCTTC.

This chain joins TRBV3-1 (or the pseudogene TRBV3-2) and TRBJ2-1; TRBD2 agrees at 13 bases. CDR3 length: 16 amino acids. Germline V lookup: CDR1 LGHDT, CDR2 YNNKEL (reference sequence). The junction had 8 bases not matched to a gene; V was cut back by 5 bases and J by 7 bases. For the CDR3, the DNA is TGTGCCAGCAGCTCATCCATGACTAGCGGGAGGAATGAGCAGTTCTTC. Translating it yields CASSSSMTSGRNEQFF.

CDR3: CASSQRGPTSQETQYF. CDR3 in DNA: TGCGCCAGCAGCCAGAGGGGGCCGACCTCTCAAGAGACCCAGTACTTC. The V gene is TRBV4-1, the J gene TRBJ2-5; 7 bases align to TRBD1. The J segment lost 2 bases and the V segment lost 3 bases, leaving 9 bases of the junction unmatched. The CDR3 sequence is 16 residues long. Germline V gene data show CDR1 as MGHRA and CDR2 as YSYEKL.

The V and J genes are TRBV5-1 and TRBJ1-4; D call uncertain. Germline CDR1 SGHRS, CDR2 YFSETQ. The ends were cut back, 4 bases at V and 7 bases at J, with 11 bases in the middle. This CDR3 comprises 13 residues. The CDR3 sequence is CASSQGIGEKLFF. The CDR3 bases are TGCGCCAGCAGCCAAGGGATCGGTGAAAAACTGTTTTTT. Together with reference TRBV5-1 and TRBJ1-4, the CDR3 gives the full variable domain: KAGVTQTPRYLIKTRGQQVTLSCSPISGHRSVSWYQQTPGQGLQFLFEYFSETQRNKGNFPGRFSGRQFSNSRSEMNVSTLELGDSALYLCASSQGIGEKLFFGSGTQLSVL.

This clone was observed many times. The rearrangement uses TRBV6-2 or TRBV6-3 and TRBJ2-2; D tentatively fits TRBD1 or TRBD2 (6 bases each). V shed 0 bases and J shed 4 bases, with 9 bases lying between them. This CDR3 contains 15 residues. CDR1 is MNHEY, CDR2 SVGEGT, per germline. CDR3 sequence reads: CASSYSGGPTGELFF. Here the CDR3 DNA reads TGTGCCAGCAGTTACTCAGGGGGGCCCACCGGGGAGCTGTTTTTT.

The CDR3, as DNA: TGCGCCAGCAGCTTGGGGTCAGGCGGGGGCTACACCTTC. It translates to CASSLGSGGGYTF. The V gene is TRBV5-1, the J gene TRBJ1-2, with D unclear. The germline gives CDR1 SGHRS, CDR2 YFSETQ. The CDR3 spans 13 residues. V was cut by 0 bases and J by 8 bases, with 11 bases left in between.

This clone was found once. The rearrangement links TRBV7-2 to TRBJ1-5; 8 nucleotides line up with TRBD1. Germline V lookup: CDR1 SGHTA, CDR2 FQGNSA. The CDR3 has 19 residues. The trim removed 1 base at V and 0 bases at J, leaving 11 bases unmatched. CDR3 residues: CASSLDIWTGIYSNQPQHF. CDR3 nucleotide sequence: TGTGCCAGCAGCTTAGATATTTGGACAGGGATTTATAGCAATCAGCCCCAGCATTTT.

In DNA form, the CDR3 reads TGTGCCACCGAAAGACAGGGAAACTATGGCTACACCTTC. Its translation is CATERQGNYGYTF. The rearrangement uses TRBV25-1 and TRBJ1-2; TRBD1 aligns across 7 bases. Losses at the gene ends were 10 bases for V and 2 bases for J; bases not matched to a gene: 7. The CDR3 length is 13 residues. Germline loops: CDR1 MGHDK, CDR2 SYGVNS.

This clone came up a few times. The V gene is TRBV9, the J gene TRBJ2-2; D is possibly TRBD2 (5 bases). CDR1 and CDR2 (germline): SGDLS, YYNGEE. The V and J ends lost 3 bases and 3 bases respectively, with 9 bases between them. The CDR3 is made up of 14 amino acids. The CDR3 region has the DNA TGTGCCAGCAGCGAGGGCGGGCACACCGGGGAGCTGTTTTTT. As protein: CASSEGGHTGELFF.

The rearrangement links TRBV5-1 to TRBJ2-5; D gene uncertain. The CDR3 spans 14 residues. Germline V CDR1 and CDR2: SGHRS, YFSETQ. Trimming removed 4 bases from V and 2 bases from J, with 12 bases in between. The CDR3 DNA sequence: TGCGCCAGCAGCGCCTACCGGGCGCAAGAGACCCAGTACTTC. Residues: CASSAYRAQETQYF.

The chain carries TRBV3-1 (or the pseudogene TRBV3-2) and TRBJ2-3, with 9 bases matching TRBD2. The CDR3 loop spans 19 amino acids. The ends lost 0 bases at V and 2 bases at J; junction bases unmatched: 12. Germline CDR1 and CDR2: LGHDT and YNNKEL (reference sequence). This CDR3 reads CASSQEGAGGPPNTDTQYF. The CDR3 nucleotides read TGTGCCAGCAGCCAAGAAGGGGCGGGGGGGCCACCGAACACAGATACGCAGTATTTT.

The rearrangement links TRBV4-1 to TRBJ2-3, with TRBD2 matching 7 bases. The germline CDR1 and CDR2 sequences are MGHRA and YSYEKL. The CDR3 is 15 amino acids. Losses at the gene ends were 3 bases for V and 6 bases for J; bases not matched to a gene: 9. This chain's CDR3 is CASSHETSFPDTQYF. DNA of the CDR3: TGCGCCAGCAGCCACGAGACTAGCTTCCCCGATACGCAGTATTTT.

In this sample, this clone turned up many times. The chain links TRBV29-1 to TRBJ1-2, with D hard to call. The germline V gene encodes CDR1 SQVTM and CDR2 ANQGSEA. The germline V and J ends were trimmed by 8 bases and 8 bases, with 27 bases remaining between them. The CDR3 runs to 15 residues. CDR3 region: CSMPHEAGPLPGYTF. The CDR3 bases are TGCAGCATGCCCCACGAGGCAGGTCCTCTACCGGGCTACACCTTC.

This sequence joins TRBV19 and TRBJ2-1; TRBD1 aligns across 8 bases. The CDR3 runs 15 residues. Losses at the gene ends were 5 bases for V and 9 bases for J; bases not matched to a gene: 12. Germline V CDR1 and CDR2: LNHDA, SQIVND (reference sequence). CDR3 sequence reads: CASSPGQGGYPEQFF. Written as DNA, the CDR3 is TGTGCCAGTAGTCCTGGACAGGGCGGGTACCCTGAGCAGTTCTTC.

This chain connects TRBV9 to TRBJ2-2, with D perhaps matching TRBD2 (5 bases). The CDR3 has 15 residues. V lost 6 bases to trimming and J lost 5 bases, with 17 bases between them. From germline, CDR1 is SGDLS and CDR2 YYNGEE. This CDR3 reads CASNRLPGSTGELFF. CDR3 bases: TGTGCCAGCAATCGACTCCCGGGATCGACCGGGGAGCTGTTTTTT.

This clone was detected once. As DNA, the CDR3 is TGTGCCAGCAGCTTAGGGACAGGAGCTAACTATGGCTACACCTTC. It is translated as CASSLGTGANYGYTF. V and J are TRBV7-9 and TRBJ1-2; TRBD1 aligns across 7 bases. J gave up 0 bases and V 1 base, and 2 bases lay outside the gene matches. Germline V gene data show CDR1 as SEHNR and CDR2 as FQNEAQ (reference sequence). The CDR3 consists of 15 residues.

CDR3 in amino acids: CASSQRSFNYGYTF. The CDR3 DNA is TGCGCCAGCAGTCAAAGGAGTTTTAACTATGGCTACACCTTC. J is TRBJ1-2 and V is TRBV23-1; D remains unclear. TRBV23-1 is identified as an open reading frame with a role that is uncertain. The CDR3 extends over 14 amino acids. V was pared by 2 bases and J by 1 base, with 8 bases between.

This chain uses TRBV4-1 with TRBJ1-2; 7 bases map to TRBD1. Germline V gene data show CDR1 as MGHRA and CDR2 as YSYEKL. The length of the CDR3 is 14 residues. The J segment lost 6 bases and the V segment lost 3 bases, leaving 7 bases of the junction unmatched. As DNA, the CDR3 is TGCGCCAGCAGCCAGGTAGGAGGGGGCGATGGCTACACCTTC. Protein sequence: CASSQVGGGDGYTF.

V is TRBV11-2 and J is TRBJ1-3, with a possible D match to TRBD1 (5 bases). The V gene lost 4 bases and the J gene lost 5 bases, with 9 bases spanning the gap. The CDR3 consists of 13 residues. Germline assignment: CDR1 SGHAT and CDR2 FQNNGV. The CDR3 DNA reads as TGTGCCAGCAGCTCCTCGGACAGAAACACCATATATTTT. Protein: CASSSSDRNTIYF.

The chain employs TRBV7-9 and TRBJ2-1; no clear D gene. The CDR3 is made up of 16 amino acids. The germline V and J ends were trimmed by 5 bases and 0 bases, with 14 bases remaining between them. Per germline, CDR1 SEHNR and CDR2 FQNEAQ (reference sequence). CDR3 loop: CASSHQAGPSYNEQFF. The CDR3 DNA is TGTGCCAGCAGCCATCAGGCCGGACCCTCCTACAATGAGCAGTTCTTC. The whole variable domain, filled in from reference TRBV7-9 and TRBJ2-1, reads DTGVSQNPRHKITKRGQNVTFRCDPISEHNRLYWYRQTLGQGPEFLTYFQNEAQLEKSRLLSDRFSAERPKGSFSTLEIQRTEQGDSAMYLCASSHQAGPSYNEQFFGPGTRLTVL.

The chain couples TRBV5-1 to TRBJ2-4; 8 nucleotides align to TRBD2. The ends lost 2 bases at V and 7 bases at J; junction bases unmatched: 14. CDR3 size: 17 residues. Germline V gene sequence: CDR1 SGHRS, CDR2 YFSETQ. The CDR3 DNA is TGCGCCAGCAGCTTATCCGGGACTAGTCCCGGAGGGAACATTCAGTACTTC. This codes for CASSLSGTSPGGNIQYF.